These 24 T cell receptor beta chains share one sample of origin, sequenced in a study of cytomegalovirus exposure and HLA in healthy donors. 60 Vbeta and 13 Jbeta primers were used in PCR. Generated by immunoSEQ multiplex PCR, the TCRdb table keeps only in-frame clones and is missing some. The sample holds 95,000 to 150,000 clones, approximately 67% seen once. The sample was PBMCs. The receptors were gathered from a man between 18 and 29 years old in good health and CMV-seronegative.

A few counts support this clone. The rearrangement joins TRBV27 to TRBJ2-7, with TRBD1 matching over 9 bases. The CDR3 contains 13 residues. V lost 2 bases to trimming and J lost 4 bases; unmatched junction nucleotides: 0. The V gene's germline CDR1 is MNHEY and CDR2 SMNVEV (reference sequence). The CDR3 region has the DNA TGTGCCAGCAGTTTAGGGACAGGGTACGAGCAGTACTTC. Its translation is CASSLGTGYEQYF.

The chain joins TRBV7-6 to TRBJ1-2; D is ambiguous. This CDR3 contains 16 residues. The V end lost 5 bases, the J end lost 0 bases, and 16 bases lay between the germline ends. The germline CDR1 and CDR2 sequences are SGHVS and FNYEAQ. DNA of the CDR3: TGTGCCAGCAGCCCCCACCGGGATGAGTCTAACTATGGCTACACCTTC. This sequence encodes CASSPHRDESNYGYTF.

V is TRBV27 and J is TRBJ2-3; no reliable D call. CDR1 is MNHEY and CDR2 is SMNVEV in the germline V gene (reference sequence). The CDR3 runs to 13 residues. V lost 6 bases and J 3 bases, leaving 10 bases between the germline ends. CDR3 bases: TGTGCCAGCAGCCCAATCAGGACAGATACGCAGTATTTT. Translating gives CASSPIRTDTQYF.

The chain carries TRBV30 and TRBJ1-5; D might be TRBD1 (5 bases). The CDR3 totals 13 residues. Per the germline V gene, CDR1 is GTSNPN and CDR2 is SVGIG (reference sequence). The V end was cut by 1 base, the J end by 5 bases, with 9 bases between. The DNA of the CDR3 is TGTGCCTGGAGTGCAGGGTCGGATCAGCCCCAGCATTTT. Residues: CAWSAGSDQPQHF.

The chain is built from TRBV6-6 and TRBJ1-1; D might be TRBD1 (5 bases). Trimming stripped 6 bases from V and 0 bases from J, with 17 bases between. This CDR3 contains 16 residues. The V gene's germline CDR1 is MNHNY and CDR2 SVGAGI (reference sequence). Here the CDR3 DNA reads TGTGCCAGCAGCCACACCCCGGGGGTACTGAACACTGAAGCTTTCTTT. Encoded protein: CASSHTPGVLNTEAFF.

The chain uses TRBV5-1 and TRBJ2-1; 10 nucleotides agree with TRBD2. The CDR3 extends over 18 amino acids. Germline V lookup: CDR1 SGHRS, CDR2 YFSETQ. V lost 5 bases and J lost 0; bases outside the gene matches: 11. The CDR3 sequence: CASRPDLTSGTSYNEQFF. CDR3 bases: TGCGCCAGCAGACCGGATCTCACTAGCGGGACCTCCTACAATGAGCAGTTCTTC.

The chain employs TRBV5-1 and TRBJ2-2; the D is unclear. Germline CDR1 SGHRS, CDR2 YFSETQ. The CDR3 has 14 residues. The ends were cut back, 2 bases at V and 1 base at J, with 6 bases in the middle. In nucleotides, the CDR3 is TGCGCCAGCAGCTTTTCGGGGAACACCGGGGAGCTGTTTTTT. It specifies CASSFSGNTGELFF. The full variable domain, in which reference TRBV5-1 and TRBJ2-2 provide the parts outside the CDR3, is KAGVTQTPRYLIKTRGQQVTLSCSPISGHRSVSWYQQTPGQGLQFLFEYFSETQRNKGNFPGRFSGRQFSNSRSEMNVSTLELGDSALYLCASSFSGNTGELFFGEGSRLTVL.

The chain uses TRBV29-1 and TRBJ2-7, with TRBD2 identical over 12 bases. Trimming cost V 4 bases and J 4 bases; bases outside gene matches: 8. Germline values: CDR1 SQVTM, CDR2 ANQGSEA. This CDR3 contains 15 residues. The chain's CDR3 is CSVGPSGGAGYEQYF. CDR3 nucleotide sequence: TGCAGCGTTGGGCCTAGCGGGGGGGCCGGGTACGAGCAGTACTTC.

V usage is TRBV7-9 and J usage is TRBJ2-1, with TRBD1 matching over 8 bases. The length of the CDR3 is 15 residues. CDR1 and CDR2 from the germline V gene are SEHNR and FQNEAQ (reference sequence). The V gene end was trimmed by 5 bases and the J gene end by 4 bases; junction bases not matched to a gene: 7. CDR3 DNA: TGTGCCAGCAGCCCTCCAGGGGGCCGTTACAATGAGCAGTTCTTC. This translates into CASSPPGGRYNEQFF.

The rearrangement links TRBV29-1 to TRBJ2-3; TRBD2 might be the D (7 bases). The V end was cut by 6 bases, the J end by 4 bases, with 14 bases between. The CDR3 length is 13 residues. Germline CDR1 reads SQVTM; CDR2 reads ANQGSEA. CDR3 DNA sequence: TGCAGCGTGACGGGGGGCGGCGCAGATACGCAGTATTTT. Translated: CSVTGGGADTQYF.

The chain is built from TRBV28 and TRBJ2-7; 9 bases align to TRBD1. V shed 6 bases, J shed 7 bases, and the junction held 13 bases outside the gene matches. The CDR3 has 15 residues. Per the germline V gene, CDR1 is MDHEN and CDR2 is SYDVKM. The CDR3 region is CASSPPDRGILEQYF. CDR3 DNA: TGTGCCAGCAGCCCACCGGACAGGGGTATATTAGAGCAGTACTTC.

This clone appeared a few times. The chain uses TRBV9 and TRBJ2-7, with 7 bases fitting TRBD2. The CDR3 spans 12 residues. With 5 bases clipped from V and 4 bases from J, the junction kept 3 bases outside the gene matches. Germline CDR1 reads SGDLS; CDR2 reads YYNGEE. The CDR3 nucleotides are TGTGCCAGCAGTGGCGGGGGTTACGAGCAGTACTTC. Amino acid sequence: CASSGGGYEQYF.

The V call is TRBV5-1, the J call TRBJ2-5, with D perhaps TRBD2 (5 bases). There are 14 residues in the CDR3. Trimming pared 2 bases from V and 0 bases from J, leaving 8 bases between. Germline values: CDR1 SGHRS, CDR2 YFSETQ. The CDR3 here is CASSLAANQETQYF. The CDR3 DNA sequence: TGCGCCAGCAGCTTAGCGGCGAACCAAGAGACCCAGTACTTC.

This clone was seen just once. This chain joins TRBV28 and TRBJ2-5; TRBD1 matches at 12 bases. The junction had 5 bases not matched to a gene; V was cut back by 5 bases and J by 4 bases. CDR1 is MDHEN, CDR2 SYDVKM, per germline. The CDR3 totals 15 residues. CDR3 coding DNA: TGTGCCAGCAGTAACCGGGACAGGGGGCGAGAGACCCAGTACTTC. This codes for CASSNRDRGRETQYF.

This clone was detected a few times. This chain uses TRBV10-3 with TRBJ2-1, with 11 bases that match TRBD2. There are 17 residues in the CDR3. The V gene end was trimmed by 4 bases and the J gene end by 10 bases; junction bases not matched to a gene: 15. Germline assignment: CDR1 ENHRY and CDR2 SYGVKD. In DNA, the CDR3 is TGTGCCATCAGTGGCTTGGCGGGACTAGCGGTAACTCGGGAGCAGTTCTTC. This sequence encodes CAISGLAGLAVTREQFF.

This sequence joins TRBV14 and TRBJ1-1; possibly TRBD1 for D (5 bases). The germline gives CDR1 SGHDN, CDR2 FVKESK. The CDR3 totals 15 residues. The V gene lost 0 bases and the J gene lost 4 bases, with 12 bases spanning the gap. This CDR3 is CASSQDWGVGTEAFF. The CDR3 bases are TGTGCCAGCAGCCAAGATTGGGGGGTTGGCACTGAAGCTTTCTTT.

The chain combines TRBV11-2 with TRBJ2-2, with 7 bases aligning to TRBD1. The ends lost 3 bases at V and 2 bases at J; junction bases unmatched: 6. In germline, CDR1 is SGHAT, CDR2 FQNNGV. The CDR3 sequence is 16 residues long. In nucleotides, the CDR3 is TGTGCCAGCAGCTTCGACAGGGTCCCTAACACCGGGGAGCTGTTTTTT. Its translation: CASSFDRVPNTGELFF.

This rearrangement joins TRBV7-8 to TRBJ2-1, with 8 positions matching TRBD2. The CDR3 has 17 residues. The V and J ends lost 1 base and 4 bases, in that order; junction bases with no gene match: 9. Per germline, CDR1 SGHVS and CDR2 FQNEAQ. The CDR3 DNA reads TGTGCCAGCAGCTTAGTCCCAGCGGGAGCCTTATACAATGAGCAGTTCTTC. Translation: CASSLVPAGALYNEQFF.

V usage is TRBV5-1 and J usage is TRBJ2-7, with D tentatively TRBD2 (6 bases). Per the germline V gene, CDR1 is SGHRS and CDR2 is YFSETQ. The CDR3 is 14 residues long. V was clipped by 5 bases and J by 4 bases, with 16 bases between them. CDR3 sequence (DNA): TGCGCCAGCAGTCCGGGACTGGGAGCGTACGAGCAGTACTTC. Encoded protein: CASSPGLGAYEQYF.

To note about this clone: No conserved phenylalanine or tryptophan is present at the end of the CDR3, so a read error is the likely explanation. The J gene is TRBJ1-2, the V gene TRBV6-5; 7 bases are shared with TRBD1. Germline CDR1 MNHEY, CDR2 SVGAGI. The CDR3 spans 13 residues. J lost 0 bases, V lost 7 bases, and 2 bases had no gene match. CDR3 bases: TGTGCCAGCAAGGGGGCCGCTAACTATGGCTACACCCTC. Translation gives CASKGAANYGYTL.

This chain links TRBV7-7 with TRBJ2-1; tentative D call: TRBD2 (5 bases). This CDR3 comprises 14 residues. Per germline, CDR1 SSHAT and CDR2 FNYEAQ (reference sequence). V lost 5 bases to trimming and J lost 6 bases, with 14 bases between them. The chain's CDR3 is CASSMRLSGNEQFF. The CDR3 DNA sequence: TGTGCCAGCAGCATGCGACTAAGCGGCAATGAGCAGTTCTTC.

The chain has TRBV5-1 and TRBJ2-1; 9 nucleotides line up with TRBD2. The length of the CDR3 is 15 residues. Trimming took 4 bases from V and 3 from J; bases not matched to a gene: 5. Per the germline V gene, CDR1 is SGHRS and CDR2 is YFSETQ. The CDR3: CASSIPSGDYNEQFF. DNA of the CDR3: TGCGCCAGCAGCATCCCTAGCGGGGACTACAATGAGCAGTTCTTC.

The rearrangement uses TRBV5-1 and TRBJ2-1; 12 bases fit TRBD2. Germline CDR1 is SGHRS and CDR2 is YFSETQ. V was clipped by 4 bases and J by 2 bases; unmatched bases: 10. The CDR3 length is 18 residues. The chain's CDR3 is CASSRQGLAGSPYNEQFF. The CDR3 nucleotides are TGCGCCAGCAGCAGACAGGGACTAGCGGGTTCCCCCTACAATGAGCAGTTCTTC.

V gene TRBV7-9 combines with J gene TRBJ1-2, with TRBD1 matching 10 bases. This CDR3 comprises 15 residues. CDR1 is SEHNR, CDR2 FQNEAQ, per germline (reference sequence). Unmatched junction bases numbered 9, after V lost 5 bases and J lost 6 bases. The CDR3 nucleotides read TGTGCCAGCAGCCCCCCGGGACAGGGGAGAAATGGCTACACCTTC. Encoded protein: CASSPPGQGRNGYTF.